This TCR beta chain originates from a study of CD8+ T cells in alopecia areata. Study-wide background: Treated patients took oral tofacitinib at 5 to 10 mg twice daily. Patients in the study were on tofacitinib for 6 to 18 months, then off it for 6 months.

Study outcomes and limitations: Especially in alopecia totalis/universalis, lesional scalp showed greater clonality than normal scalp did. Besides other cells, scalp samples also yield sequences of resident alphabeta T cells from normal skin.

With respect to this clone: Its antigen remains unknown.

RNA, once extracted, was reverse transcribed into cDNA for use as the sequencing template. Generated by immunoSEQ multiplex PCR, the TCRdb table keeps only in-frame clones and is missing some. The profile shows 150,000 or so clones, 80% to 90% of them singletons. Germline V lookup: CDR1 SGHVS, CDR2 FNYEAQ. V was cut by 2 bases and J by 1 base, with 4 bases left in between. This CDR3 is 13 amino acids long. This chain uses TRBV7-6 with TRBJ2-3; D is uncertain. The receptor comes from a human donor with alopecia areata. The source material was CD8+ T cells sorted from blood, sampled at week 0. The CDR3 DNA follows: TGTGCCAGCAGCTTATTGGGCACAGATACGCAGTATTTT. This sequence encodes CASSLLGTDTQYF.